Below, 18 T cell receptor beta chains from the same sample are listed, as sequenced in a study of brain T cells in children with intractable seizures. Time point of the sample: blood from clinic visit 5 months post-surgery; TSC patient then seizure free. Data came from immunoSEQ multiplex PCR; TCRdb stores just in-frame clones and leaves some out. This sample carries about 340,000 clones, about 94% of them seen once, and the ten largest clones take 4.5% to 7%. The sample consisted of peripheral blood, taken about 5 months after surgery. These TCRs come from a boy under two years old with tuberous sclerosis and intractable seizures.

This chain uses TRBV12-3 or TRBV12-4 with TRBJ2-5, with D perhaps matching TRBD2 (6 bases). Trimming took 7 bases from V and 5 from J, leaving 11 bases between them. The CDR3 spans 12 residues. In nucleotides, the CDR3 is TGTGCCAGCACACCAGGAGGGGAGACCCAGTACTTC. Its translation is CASTPGGETQYF.

V gene TRBV5-1 combines with J gene TRBJ2-1, with 10 bases fitting TRBD2. Trimming took 4 bases from V and 4 from J; bases not matched to a gene: 11. CDR3 length: 17 amino acids. Germline lookup yields CDR1 SGHRS and CDR2 YFSETQ. This CDR3 reads CASSPAGRTSGYNEQFF. The CDR3 DNA sequence: TGCGCCAGCAGCCCCGCCGGGCGGACTAGCGGTTACAATGAGCAGTTCTTC.

The J gene is TRBJ2-1, the V gene TRBV9, with 13 bases matching TRBD2. The germline CDR1 and CDR2 sequences are SGDLS and YYNGEE. The CDR3 is 20 residues long. Trimming removed 3 bases from V and 3 bases from J; junction bases left unmatched: 15. CDR3 in amino acids: CASSGLGLAGRTPYYNEQFF. CDR3 sequence (DNA): TGTGCCAGCAGCGGTCTGGGACTAGCGGGACGGACCCCTTACTACAATGAGCAGTTCTTC. Drawing the rest from reference TRBV9 and TRBJ2-1, the complete variable domain is DSGVTQTPKHLITATGQRVTLRCSPRSGDLSVYWYQQSLDQGLQFLIQYYNGEERAKGNILERFSAQQFPDLHSELNLSSLELGDSALYFCASSGLGLAGRTPYYNEQFFGPGTRLTVL.

The V and J genes are TRBV30 and TRBJ1-2; no clear D. Germline V gene lookup returns CDR1 GTSNPN and CDR2 SVGIG (reference sequence). The CDR3 loop spans 14 amino acids. V lost 2 bases and J 4 bases, leaving 14 bases between the germline ends. The CDR3 sequence is CAWSPPPASYGYTF. CDR3 coding DNA: TGTGCCTGGAGTCCCCCTCCGGCCAGCTATGGCTACACCTTC.

The chain employs TRBV4-2 and TRBJ2-7; D possibly uses TRBD1 or TRBD2 (5 bases each). Trimming cost V 0 bases and J 2 bases, with 8 bases left between them. The CDR3 is 14 amino acids. Per the germline V gene, CDR1 is LGHNA and CDR2 is YNFKEQ. The DNA of the CDR3 is TGTGCCAGCAGCCAAGAACTGGGGGCCTACGAGCAGTACTTC. Residues: CASSQELGAYEQYF.

This clone has a count of ten or more. The V call is TRBV7-9, the J call TRBJ1-2; unclear D gene. CDR3 length equals 14 residues. The germline V gene encodes CDR1 SEHNR and CDR2 FQNEAQ (reference sequence). V was pared by 1 base and J by 4 bases, with 10 bases between. This chain's CDR3 is CASSLGQGSYGYTF. DNA of the CDR3: TGTGCCAGCAGCTTAGGTCAAGGCAGCTATGGCTACACCTTC.

This chain joins TRBV5-6 and TRBJ1-5, with TRBD1 identical over 9 bases. J gave up 4 bases and V 4 bases, and 6 bases lay outside the gene matches. The germline CDR1 and CDR2 sequences are SGHDT and YYEEEE. The CDR3 length is 15 residues. The CDR3, as DNA: TGTGCCAGCAGCATCGGGACAGGGTCAAATCAGCCCCAGCATTTT. Protein product: CASSIGTGSNQPQHF.

The chain combines TRBV27 with TRBJ2-1; TRBD2 matches at 12 bases. CDR1 MNHEY and CDR2 SMNVEV come from the germline V gene (reference sequence). The CDR3 covers 15 residues. J lost 3 bases, V lost 5 bases, and 2 bases had no gene match. CDR3 loop: CASSEGLAGYNEQFF. CDR3 nucleotides: TGTGCCAGCAGTGAGGGACTAGCGGGCTACAATGAGCAGTTCTTC.

The CDR3 region is CASSPGQLLAKNIQYF. CDR3 coding DNA: TGCGCCAGCAGCCCAGGACAGCTGTTAGCCAAAAACATTCAGTACTTC. V usage is TRBV5-1 and J usage is TRBJ2-4; tentatively, D is TRBD1 (6 bases). V was shortened by 4 bases and J by 0 bases, with 14 bases between the two germline ends. The CDR3 has 16 residues. Germline CDR1 reads SGHRS; CDR2 reads YFSETQ.

V usage is TRBV5-4 and J usage is TRBJ1-1, with D perhaps TRBD1 (5 bases). From germline, CDR1 is SGHNT and CDR2 YYREEE (reference sequence). This CDR3 is 12 amino acids long. The ends were cut back, 5 bases at V and 11 bases at J, with 16 bases in the middle. The CDR3 nucleotides are TGTGCCAGCAGTCTCGGCTCAGGGCTGGCTTTCTTT. The encoded protein is CASSLGSGLAFF.

CDR3 bases: TGTGCCAGCAGCTTGGGGTCCCTGACAGGGGAAGAGCAGTACTTC. It encodes CASSLGSLTGEEQYF. The J gene is TRBJ2-7, the V gene TRBV5-4; 8 bases fit TRBD1. CDR1 and CDR2 from the germline V gene are SGHNT and YYREEE (reference sequence). After removal of 0 bases from V and 7 bases from J, the junction contained 9 bases not matched to a gene. The CDR3 contains 15 residues.

The chain has TRBV5-1 and TRBJ2-3; 14 nucleotides match TRBD2. Per germline, CDR1 SGHRS and CDR2 YFSETQ. The CDR3 extends over 18 amino acids. J lost 2 bases, V lost 0 bases, and 5 bases had no gene match. DNA for the CDR3: TGCGCCAGCAGCTTGGTGACTAGCGGGGGGGACCTCACAGATACGCAGTATTTT. Its protein product is CASSLVTSGGDLTDTQYF.

This chain uses TRBV27 with TRBJ2-5, with TRBD1 identical over 11 bases. CDR1 and CDR2 from the germline V gene are MNHEY and SMNVEV (reference sequence). CDR3 length equals 13 residues. V dropped 6 bases and J dropped 4; count of bases not matched to a gene: 1. CDR3 nucleotides: TGTGCCAGCAGGGACAGGGGGCGAGAGACCCAGTACTTC. It encodes CASRDRGRETQYF.

About this clone itself: One end of the junction is discordant with germline, which a read error may explain. The chain carries TRBV2 and TRBJ1-2; D remains ambiguous. The germline CDR1 and CDR2 sequences are SNHLY and FYNNEI. The CDR3 covers 11 residues. This CDR3 reads CASTLRAAYYF. CDR3 nucleotide sequence: TGTGCCAGCACCCTAAGGGCCGCCTACTACTTC.

The chain is built from TRBV9 and TRBJ2-3; 7 positions match TRBD2. The CDR3 loop spans 15 amino acids. The V segment lost 4 bases and the J segment 0 bases; nucleotides outside the gene matches: 5. Germline CDR1 is SGDLS and CDR2 is YYNGEE. Here the CDR3 DNA reads TGTGCCAGCAGCCTACAAGCGGGGAGCACAGATACGCAGTATTTT. Encoded protein: CASSLQAGSTDTQYF.

The V call is TRBV5-1, the J call TRBJ1-1; D might be TRBD1 (6 bases). Germline V gene lookup returns CDR1 SGHRS and CDR2 YFSETQ. The CDR3 has 14 residues. Deletions cut 9 bases from V and 5 bases from J, with 20 bases between. The chain's CDR3 is CATKGESLGTEAFF. In nucleotides, the CDR3 is TGCGCCACCAAGGGGGAATCCCTGGGGACTGAAGCTTTCTTT.

About this clone: Compared with germline, one end of the junction differs, possibly owing to a read error. The rearrangement uses TRBV12-3 or TRBV12-4 and TRBJ2-7; D is unclear. The CDR3 is 10 amino acids. CDR3 DNA sequence: TGTGCCAGCTCCTCCGACGAGCAGTACTTC. Translation: CASSSDEQYF.

The chain uses TRBV9 and TRBJ1-2; D perhaps matches TRBD1 (6 bases). Trimming removed 1 base at V and 4 bases at J, with 20 bases between. Germline CDR1 SGDLS, CDR2 YYNGEE. This CDR3 contains 17 residues. Written as DNA, the CDR3 is TGTGCCAGCAGCGTACATATCGGGACAATGTCCCCCTATGGCTACACCTTC. This sequence encodes CASSVHIGTMSPYGYTF.